This entry concerns a single TCR beta chain. Its antigen is as yet unknown. Primers for the PCR totalled 60 Vbeta and 13 Jbeta. The method was immunoSEQ multiplex PCR; TCRdb's version includes in-frame clones alone and lacks a portion of them. Recorded here are about 120,000 clones; the top ten clones represent roughly 3.7%. This specimen belongs to a study of cytomegalovirus exposure and HLA in healthy donors. Study observations and caveats: Over 15,000 TCR beta sequences were associated with HLA alleles at 0.05 false discovery rate in a later analysis. For cytomegalovirus status, the classifier reportedly gave diagnoses with high specificity and sensitivity.

The germline V gene encodes CDR1 SGHNT and CDR2 YYREEE (reference sequence). J lost 8 bases, V lost 4 bases, and 7 bases had no gene match. The CDR3 contains 14 residues. This clonotype was sampled from a man aged 25 to 40 in good health and CMV-seronegative. The genes are TRBV5-4 and TRBJ1-2, with 11 positions matching TRBD1. Sequenced sample: PBMCs. CDR3 sequence (DNA): TGTGCCAGCAGCCCGGACCGGGACAGGGGGGGCTACACCTTC. Translated: CASSPDRDRGGYTF.